Below are 19 T cell receptor beta chains sequenced from a single sample in a study of blood T cell repertoires in COVID-19. Libraries were prepared by immunoSEQ multiplex PCR; TCRdb keeps only in-frame clonotypes and omits some of them. This table holds 150,000 to 200,000 clones, over 90% found once. The sample was peripheral blood. The source of these receptors is a man in his fifties with acute or convalescent COVID-19.

The gene calls are TRBV30 and TRBJ2-6; perhaps TRBD2 as D (5 bases). CDR3 length: 15 amino acids. Germline CDR1 reads GTSNPN; CDR2 reads SVGIG (reference sequence). V was shortened by 2 bases and J by 0 bases, with 8 bases between the two germline ends. For the CDR3, the DNA is TGTGCCTGGAGTTTGGGGAGCTCTGGGGCCAACGTCCTGACTTTC. Translating it yields CAWSLGSSGANVLTF.

This chain connects TRBV7-9 to TRBJ1-2, with 9 bases fitting TRBD1. This CDR3 has 19 residues. The junction had 18 bases not matched to a gene; V was cut back by 1 base and J by 6 bases. CDR1 SEHNR and CDR2 FQNEAQ come from the germline V gene (reference sequence). CDR3 in DNA: TGTGCCAGCAGCTTAGTAAGGTGGACAGGGGTTGGGACGATGGATGGCTACACCTTC. This codes for CASSLVRWTGVGTMDGYTF. Together with reference TRBV7-9 and TRBJ1-2, the CDR3 gives the full variable domain: DTGVSQNPRHKITKRGQNVTFRCDPISEHNRLYWYRQTLGQGPEFLTYFQNEAQLEKSRLLSDRFSAERPKGSFSTLEIQRTEQGDSAMYLCASSLVRWTGVGTMDGYTFGSGTRLTVV.

The chain couples TRBV6-1 to TRBJ2-5, with TRBD2 identical over 9 bases. The CDR3 length is 16 residues. Trimming cost V 3 bases and J 0 bases; bases outside gene matches: 5. Germline CDR1 MNHNS, CDR2 SASEGT. CDR3 sequence reads: CASSDHRLADQETQYF. The CDR3 coding sequence is TGTGCCAGCAGTGACCACAGACTAGCGGACCAAGAGACCCAGTACTTC.

This chain connects TRBV6-2 or TRBV6-3 to TRBJ2-5; TRBD2 agrees at 7 bases. The length of the CDR3 is 14 residues. Germline loops: CDR1 MNHEY, CDR2 SVGEGT. The ends lost 5 bases at V and 2 bases at J; junction bases unmatched: 5. CDR3 region: CASSMSGAQETQYF. DNA for the CDR3: TGTGCCAGCAGTATGAGCGGGGCACAAGAGACCCAGTACTTC.

V gene TRBV2 combines with J gene TRBJ2-1, with D maybe TRBD2 (6 bases). The CDR3 consists of 15 residues. CDR1 and CDR2 (germline): SNHLY, FYNNEI. V lost 4 bases, J lost 3 bases, and 13 bases lay in between. Here the CDR3 reads CASSVRLDYYNEQFF. In nucleotides, the CDR3 is TGTGCCAGCAGTGTACGACTAGATTACTACAATGAGCAGTTCTTC.

The chain carries TRBV5-4 and TRBJ1-2, with D possibly matching TRBD1 (6 bases). The V gene lost 1 base and the J gene lost 3 bases, with 10 bases spanning the gap. The CDR3 is 14 amino acids. The germline V gene encodes CDR1 SGHNT and CDR2 YYREEE (reference sequence). The CDR3 loop reads CASSLSGTHYGYTF. CDR3 nucleotide sequence: TGTGCCAGCAGCTTGAGCGGGACACACTATGGCTACACCTTC. The variable domain in full, with the rest retrieved from reference TRBV5-4 and TRBJ1-2, is ETGVTQSPTHLIKTRGQQVTLRCSSQSGHNTVSWYQQALGQGPQFIFQYYREEENGRGNFPPRFSGLQFPNYSSELNVNALELDDSALYLCASSLSGTHYGYTFGSGTRLTVV.

This clone is a singleton in its sample. The V gene is TRBV27, the J gene TRBJ2-7; 14 bases line up with TRBD2. V was pared by 5 bases and J by 3 bases, with 12 bases of the junction left unmatched. In germline, CDR1 is MNHEY, CDR2 SMNVEV (reference sequence). This CDR3 spans 18 amino acids. The CDR3 DNA reads TGTGCCAGCAGTGGGCGAGCGGGACTAGCGGGAGTAGGCTACGAGCAGTACTTC. Residues: CASSGRAGLAGVGYEQYF.

As for this clone: At one of its ends the junction is not consistent with the germline gene, which may arise from a read error. The chain couples TRBV3-1 (or the pseudogene TRBV3-2) to TRBJ2-4, with 12 bases aligning to TRBD2. The CDR3 is 14 amino acids. In germline, CDR1 is LGHDT, CDR2 YNNKEL (reference sequence). Here the CDR3 reads CASSHRASGGAEDF. CDR3 DNA: TGTGCCAGCAGCCATCGGGCTAGCGGGGGGGCTGAGGACTTC.

V and J are TRBV29-1 and TRBJ1-4; 12 bases match TRBD1. Germline trimming cut 4 bases from V and 7 bases from J; bases unmatched to any gene: 1. CDR1 and CDR2 from the germline V gene are SQVTM and ANQGSEA. The CDR3 runs 13 residues. CDR3 DNA: TGCAGCGTTGCGGGACAGGGGGCTGAAAAACTGTTTTTT. Translated: CSVAGQGAEKLFF.

The chain carries TRBV5-1 and TRBJ2-3, with TRBD2 as a possible D gene (5 bases). The CDR3 totals 14 residues. CDR1 is SGHRS, CDR2 YFSETQ, per germline. V lost 2 bases to trimming and J lost 2 bases, with 9 bases between them. The CDR3 coding sequence is TGCGCCAGCAGCTTAAATCTAGCCACAGATACGCAGTATTTT. This encodes CASSLNLATDTQYF.

V is TRBV2 and J is TRBJ2-7; TRBD1 agrees at 8 bases. Trimming cost V 10 bases and J 2 bases; bases outside gene matches: 10. Germline loops: CDR1 SNHLY, CDR2 FYNNEI. The CDR3 runs 14 residues. The CDR3 nucleotides read TGTGCCACCCGACAGGGGCGAAAACCCTACGAGCAGTACTTC. It translates to CATRQGRKPYEQYF.

A remark on this clone: Other nucleotide sequences from this sample produce the same CDR3. The J gene is TRBJ2-2, the V gene TRBV11-3; tentatively, D is TRBD1 (6 bases). The germline V gene has CDR1 SGHNT and CDR2 YENEEA. The CDR3 consists of 15 residues. V gave up 5 bases and J gave up 5 bases, with 15 bases separating them. CDR3 nucleotide sequence: TGTGCCAGCAGCAAGGGACAAGGAAGGACCGGGGAGCTGTTTTTT. Protein: CASSKGQGRTGELFF.

The chain combines TRBV18 with TRBJ1-4, with a possible D match to TRBD1 (6 bases). V was trimmed by 6 bases and J by 2 bases, leaving 16 bases between them. This CDR3 is built from 16 residues. The germline CDR1 and CDR2 sequences are KGHSH and LQKENI. The chain's CDR3 is CASSPRVGATNEKLFF. CDR3 coding DNA: TGTGCCAGCTCCCCGAGAGTGGGGGCCACTAATGAAAAACTGTTTTTT.

The gene calls are TRBV27 and TRBJ2-1; 7 bases are a match to TRBD2. The V gene end was trimmed by 10 bases and the J gene end by 8 bases; junction bases not matched to a gene: 14. From germline, CDR1 is MNHEY and CDR2 SMNVEV (reference sequence). This CDR3 region has 14 residues. CDR3 protein: CATTPAGVGYEQFF. The DNA for the CDR3 is TGTGCCACCACCCCCGCGGGAGTTGGGTATGAGCAGTTCTTC.

In this sample, this clone turned up once. The chain combines TRBV10-3 with TRBJ2-1; 8 bases are shared with TRBD2. Losses at the gene ends were 2 bases for V and 1 base for J; bases not matched to a gene: 4. Per germline, CDR1 ENHRY and CDR2 SYGVKD. This CDR3 is 16 amino acids long. The CDR3 is CAISERSGRSYNEQFF. The CDR3 DNA is TGTGCCATCAGTGAGCGAAGCGGGAGATCCTACAATGAGCAGTTCTTC.

This chain connects TRBV25-1 to TRBJ2-5; 7 nucleotides line up with TRBD2. The CDR3 loop spans 16 amino acids. V lost 2 bases, J lost 1 base, and 7 bases stayed unmatched. Germline lookup yields CDR1 MGHDK and CDR2 SYGVNS. CDR3 residues: CASSEGAGTIQETQYF. The CDR3 nucleotides read TGTGCCAGCAGTGAAGGAGCGGGGACGATCCAAGAGACCCAGTACTTC.

Worth noting for this clone: This sample also contains other DNA sequences that code for the same CDR3. The chain has TRBV7-9 and TRBJ1-5; no clear D gene. Trimming stripped 4 bases from V and 4 bases from J, with 8 bases between. The CDR3 is 13 residues long. The germline gives CDR1 SEHNR, CDR2 FQNEAQ (reference sequence). The CDR3 bases are TGTGCCAGCAGCTCGACGGGGAATCAGCCCCAGCATTTT. Translating it yields CASSSTGNQPQHF.

This clone was recorded only once. This chain links TRBV19 with TRBJ2-7; the D is unclear. Trimming removed 5 bases from V and 6 bases from J, with 8 bases in between. The germline V gene encodes CDR1 LNHDA and CDR2 SQIVND (reference sequence). This CDR3 is built from 11 residues. The CDR3 DNA is TGTGCCAGTAGTCAAAACTCCGAGCAGTACTTC. Translating gives CASSQNSEQYF. Based on the CDR3 plus reference TRBV19 and TRBJ2-7, the full variable domain is DGGITQSPKYLFRKEGQNVTLSCEQNLNHDAMYWYRQDPGQGLRLIYYSQIVNDFQKGDIAEGYSVSREKKESFPLTVTSAQKNPTAFYLCASSQNSEQYFGPGTRLTVT.

CDR3 amino acids: CASSLQSTDTQYF. The DNA for the CDR3 is TGCGCCAGCAGCTTACAAAGCACAGATACGCAGTATTTT. The chain couples TRBV5-1 to TRBJ2-3; no clear D gene. This CDR3 has 13 amino acids. Trimming left V 2 bases short and J 0 bases short, with 4 bases between. Germline V gives CDR1 SGHRS, CDR2 YFSETQ.